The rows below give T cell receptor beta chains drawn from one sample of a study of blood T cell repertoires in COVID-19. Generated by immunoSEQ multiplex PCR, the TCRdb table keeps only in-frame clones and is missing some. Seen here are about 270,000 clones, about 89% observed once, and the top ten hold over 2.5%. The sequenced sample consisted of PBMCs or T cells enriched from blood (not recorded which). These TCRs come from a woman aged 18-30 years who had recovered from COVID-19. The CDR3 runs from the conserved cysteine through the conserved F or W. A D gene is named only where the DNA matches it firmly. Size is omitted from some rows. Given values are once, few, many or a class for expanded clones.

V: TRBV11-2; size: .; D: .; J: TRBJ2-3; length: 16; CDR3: CASSLWSRGEEDTQYF; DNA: TGTGCCAGCAGCTTATGGAGTCGGGGTGAGGAAGATACGCAGTATTTT
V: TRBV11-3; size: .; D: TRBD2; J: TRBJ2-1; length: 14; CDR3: CASSLASGRDEQFF; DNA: TGTGCCAGCAGCTTAGCCAGCGGGAGGGATGAGCAGTTCTTC
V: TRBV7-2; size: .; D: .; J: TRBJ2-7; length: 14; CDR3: CASSSDSFSYEQYF; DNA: TGTGCCAGCAGCTCAGACTCCTTCTCCTACGAGCAGTACTTC
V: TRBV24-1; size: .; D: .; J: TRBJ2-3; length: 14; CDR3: CATADGQGIDTQYF; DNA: TGTGCCACGGCCGATGGGCAGGGGATAGATACGCAGTATTTT
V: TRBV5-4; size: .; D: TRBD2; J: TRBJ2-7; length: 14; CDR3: CASSTLAGAYEQYF; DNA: TGTGCCAGCAGCACACTAGCGGGAGCCTACGAGCAGTACTTC
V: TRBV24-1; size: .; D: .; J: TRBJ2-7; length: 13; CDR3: CATSDPSCYEQYF; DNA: TGTGCCACCAGTGATCCCTCTTGCTACGAGCAGTACTTC
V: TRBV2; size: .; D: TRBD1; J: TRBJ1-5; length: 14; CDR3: CASSRDRHNQPQHF; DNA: TGTGCCAGCAGCCGGGACAGACACAATCAGCCCCAGCATTTT
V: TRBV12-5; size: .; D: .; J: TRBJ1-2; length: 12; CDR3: CASGLVLDGYTF; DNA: TGTGCTAGTGGTTTGGTTTTAGATGGCTACACCTTC
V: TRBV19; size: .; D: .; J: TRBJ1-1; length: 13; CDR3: CASSIGGGTEAFF; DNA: TGTGCCAGTAGTATAGGCGGGGGAACTGAAGCTTTCTTT
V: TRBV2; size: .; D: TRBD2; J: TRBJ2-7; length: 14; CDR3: CASKLAGSSYEQYF; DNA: TGTGCCAGCAAACTAGCGGGATCATCCTACGAGCAGTACTTC
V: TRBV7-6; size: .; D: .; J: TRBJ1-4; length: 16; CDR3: CASSLATGLANEKLFF; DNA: TGTGCCAGCAGCTTGGCAACAGGGTTGGCTAATGAAAAACTGTTTTTT
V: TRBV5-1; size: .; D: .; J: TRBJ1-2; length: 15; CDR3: CASSLQSATFYGYTF; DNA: TGCGCCAGCAGCTTGCAGTCCGCGACATTTTATGGCTACACCTTC
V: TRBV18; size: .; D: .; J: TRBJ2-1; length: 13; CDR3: CASSPSTGNEQFF; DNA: TGTGCCAGCTCACCATCGACGGGCAATGAGCAGTTCTTC
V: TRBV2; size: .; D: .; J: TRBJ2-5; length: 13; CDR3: CASSARIQETQYF; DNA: TGTGCCAGCAGTGCGAGAATCCAAGAGACCCAGTACTTC
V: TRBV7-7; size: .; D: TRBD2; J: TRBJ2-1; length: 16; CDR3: CASSLGASGSRNEQFF; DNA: TGTGCCAGCAGCTTAGGGGCTAGCGGGAGTAGGAATGAGCAGTTCTTC
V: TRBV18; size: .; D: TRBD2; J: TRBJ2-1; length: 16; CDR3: CASSPQGGRMGNEQFF; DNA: TGTGCCAGCTCACCACAGGGAGGGAGAATGGGAAATGAGCAGTTCTTC
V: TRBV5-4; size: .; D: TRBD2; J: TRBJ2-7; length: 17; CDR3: CASSLLSGGAPTHEQYF; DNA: TGTGCCAGCAGCTTGTTGAGCGGGGGGGCTCCTACACACGAGCAGTACTTC
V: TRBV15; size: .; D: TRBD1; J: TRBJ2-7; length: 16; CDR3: CATSREMGQGSNEQYF; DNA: TGTGCCACCAGCAGAGAAATGGGACAGGGCAGCAACGAGCAGTACTTC
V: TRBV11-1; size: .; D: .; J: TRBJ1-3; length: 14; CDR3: CASSRGSSGNTIYF; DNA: TGTGCCAGCAGCCGAGGGTCCTCTGGAAACACCATATATTTT
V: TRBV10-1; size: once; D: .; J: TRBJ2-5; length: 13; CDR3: CASSEDWSGTQYF; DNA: TGCGCCAGCAGTGAGGACTGGAGCGGGACCCAGTACTTC
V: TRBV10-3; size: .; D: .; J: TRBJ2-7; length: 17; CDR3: CAINGERTAGISYEQYF; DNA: TGTGCCATCAACGGAGAACGCACGGCGGGAATTTCCTACGAGCAGTACTTC
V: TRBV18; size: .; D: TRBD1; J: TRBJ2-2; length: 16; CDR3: CASSPPTGGDTGELFF; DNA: TGTGCCAGCTCACCACCAACAGGGGGCGATACCGGGGAGCTGTTTTTT
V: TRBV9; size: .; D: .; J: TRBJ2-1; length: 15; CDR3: CASSVAGQKYNEQFF; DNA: TGTGCCAGCAGCGTAGCGGGACAAAAGTACAATGAGCAGTTCTTC
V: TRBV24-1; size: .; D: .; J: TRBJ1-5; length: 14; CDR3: CATSDQGWNQPQHF; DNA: TGTGCCACCAGTGATCAGGGGTGGAATCAGCCCCAGCATTTT
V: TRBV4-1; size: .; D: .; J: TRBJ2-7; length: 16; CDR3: CASSQEEGASVYEQYF; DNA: TGCGCCAGCAGCCAAGAAGAGGGAGCGTCAGTATACGAGCAGTACTTC
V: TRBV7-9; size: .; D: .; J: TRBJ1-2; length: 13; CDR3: CASSLLQGYGYTF; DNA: TGTGCCAGCAGCTTATTGCAGGGCTATGGCTACACCTTC
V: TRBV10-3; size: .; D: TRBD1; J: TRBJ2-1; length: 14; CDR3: CAITGTGTYNEQFF; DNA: TGTGCCATCACTGGGACAGGAACCTACAATGAGCAGTTCTTC
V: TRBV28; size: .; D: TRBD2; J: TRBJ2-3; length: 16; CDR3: CASRKMRAGGTDTQYF; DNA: TGTGCCAGCAGGAAAATGAGAGCGGGAGGGACAGATACGCAGTATTTT
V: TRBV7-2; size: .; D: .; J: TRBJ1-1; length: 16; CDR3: CASSLSSTGGETEAFF; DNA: TGTGCCAGCAGCTTATCCTCCACGGGCGGGGAGACTGAAGCTTTCTTT
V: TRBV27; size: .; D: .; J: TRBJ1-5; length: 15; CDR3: CASSQSRQSNQPQHF; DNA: TGTGCCAGCAGTCAAAGTCGACAGAGCAATCAGCCCCAGCATTTT
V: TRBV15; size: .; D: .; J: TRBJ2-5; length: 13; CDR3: CAIGLAIQETQYF; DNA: TGTGCGATAGGGCTAGCGATCCAAGAGACCCAGTACTTC
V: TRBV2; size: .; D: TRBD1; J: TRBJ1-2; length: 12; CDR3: CAMGQGADGYTF; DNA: TGTGCCATGGGACAGGGGGCGGATGGCTACACCTTC
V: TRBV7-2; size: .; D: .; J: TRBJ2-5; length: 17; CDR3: CASKFSDKRVTGETQYF; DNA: TGTGCCAGCAAATTCTCAGATAAGCGGGTTACGGGGGAGACCCAGTACTTC
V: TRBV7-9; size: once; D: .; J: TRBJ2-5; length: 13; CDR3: CASSFLFLETQYF; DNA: TGTGCCAGCAGTTTCTTATTTCTGGAGACCCAGTACTTC
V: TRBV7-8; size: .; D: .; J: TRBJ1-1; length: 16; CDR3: CASSPRGLYMNTEAFF; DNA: TGTGCCAGCAGCCCTAGAGGGCTATACATGAACACTGAAGCTTTCTTT
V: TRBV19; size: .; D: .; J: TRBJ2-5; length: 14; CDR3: CASKGMAGQETQYF; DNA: TGTGCCAGTAAGGGGATGGCAGGTCAAGAGACCCAGTACTTC
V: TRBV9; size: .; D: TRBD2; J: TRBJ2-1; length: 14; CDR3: CASTYSGSGNEQFF; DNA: TGTGCCAGCACCTATAGCGGGAGCGGCAATGAGCAGTTCTTC
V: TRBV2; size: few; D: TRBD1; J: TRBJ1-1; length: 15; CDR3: CASSAPGQANTEAFF; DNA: TGTGCCAGCAGTGCCCCGGGACAGGCTAACACTGAAGCTTTCTTT
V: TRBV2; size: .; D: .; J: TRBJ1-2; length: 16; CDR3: CASSDQSQGSEYGYTF; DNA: TGTGCCAGCAGTGACCAGTCCCAGGGATCTGAGTATGGCTACACCTTC
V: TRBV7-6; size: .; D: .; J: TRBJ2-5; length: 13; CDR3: CASRRQLQETQYF; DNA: TGTGCCAGCAGAAGACAGTTACAAGAGACCCAGTACTTC
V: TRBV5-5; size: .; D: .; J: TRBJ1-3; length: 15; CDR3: CASSWTPSSGNTIYF; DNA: TGTGCCAGCAGCTGGACACCTTCGTCCGGAAACACCATATATTTT
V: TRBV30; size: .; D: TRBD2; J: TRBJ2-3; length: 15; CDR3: CAWWRVAGAGDTQYF; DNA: TGTGCCTGGTGGAGAGTAGCGGGGGCGGGAGATACGCAGTATTTT
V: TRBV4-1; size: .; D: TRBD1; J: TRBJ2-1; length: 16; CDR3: CASSRLRGQESNEQFF; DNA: TGCGCCAGCAGCCGCCTTAGGGGACAGGAGAGCAATGAGCAGTTCTTC
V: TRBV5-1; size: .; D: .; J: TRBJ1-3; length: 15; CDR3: CASSLGRSSGNTIYF; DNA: TGCGCCAGCAGCTTGGGCCGTAGCTCTGGAAACACCATATATTTT
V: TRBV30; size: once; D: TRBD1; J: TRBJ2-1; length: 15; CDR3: CAWSAGQGILNEQFF; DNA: TGTGCCTGGAGCGCCGGACAGGGGATATTAAATGAGCAGTTCTTC
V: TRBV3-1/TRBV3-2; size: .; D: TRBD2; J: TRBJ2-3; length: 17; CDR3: CASSLNRGGSGTDTQYF; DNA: TGTGCCAGCAGCCTAAACCGGGGGGGATCGGGCACAGATACGCAGTATTTT
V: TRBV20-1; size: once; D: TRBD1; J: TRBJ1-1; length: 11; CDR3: CSARDRYEAFF; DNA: TGCAGTGCAAGGGACAGGTATGAAGCTTTCTTT
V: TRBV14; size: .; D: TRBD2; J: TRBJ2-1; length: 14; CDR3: CASRLAGSPNEQFF; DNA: TGTGCCAGCCGACTAGCGGGAAGCCCCAATGAGCAGTTCTTC
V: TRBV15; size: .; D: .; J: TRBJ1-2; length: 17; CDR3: CATSRDGGESQNYGYTF; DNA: TGTGCCACCAGCAGAGATGGAGGGGAGAGTCAAAACTATGGCTACACCTTC
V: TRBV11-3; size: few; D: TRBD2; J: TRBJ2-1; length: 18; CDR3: CASSFLPFVGGPYNEQFF; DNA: TGTGCCAGCAGCTTCCTTCCTTTCGTGGGAGGGCCGTACAATGAGCAGTTCTTC
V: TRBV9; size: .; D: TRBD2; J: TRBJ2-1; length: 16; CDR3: CASSYSGGAAYNEQFF; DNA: TGTGCCAGCAGCTATAGCGGGGGGGCGGCCTACAATGAGCAGTTCTTC
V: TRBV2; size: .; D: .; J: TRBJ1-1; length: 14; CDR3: CASGRTQTGTEAFF; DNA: TGTGCCAGCGGGAGGACTCAAACGGGTACTGAAGCTTTCTTT
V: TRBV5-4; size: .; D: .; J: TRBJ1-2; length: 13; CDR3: CASSPFAADGYTF; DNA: TGTGCCAGCAGCCCGTTTGCAGCGGATGGCTACACCTTC
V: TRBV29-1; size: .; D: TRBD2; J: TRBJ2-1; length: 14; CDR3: CSVGTSGSGWEQFF; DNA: TGCAGCGTTGGGACTAGCGGGTCGGGTTGGGAGCAGTTCTTC
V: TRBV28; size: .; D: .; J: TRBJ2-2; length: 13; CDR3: CASSSQGTGELFF; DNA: TGTGCCAGCAGTTCTCAGGGGACCGGGGAGCTGTTTTTT
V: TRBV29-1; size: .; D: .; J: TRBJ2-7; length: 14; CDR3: CSVILGQSTYEQYF; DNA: TGCAGCGTTATCCTGGGGCAGTCTACCTACGAGCAGTACTTC
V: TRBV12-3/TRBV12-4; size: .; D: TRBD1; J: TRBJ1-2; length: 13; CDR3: CASIETGNYGYTF; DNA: TGTGCCAGCATTGAGACAGGGAACTATGGCTACACCTTC
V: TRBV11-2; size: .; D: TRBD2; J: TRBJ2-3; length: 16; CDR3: CASSPRTSASTDTQYF; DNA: TGTGCCAGCAGCCCTCGGACTAGCGCCAGCACAGATACGCAGTATTTT
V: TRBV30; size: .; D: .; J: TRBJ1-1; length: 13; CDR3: CAWMREGNTEAFF; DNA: TGTGCCTGGATGCGGGAGGGGAACACTGAAGCTTTCTTT